The 16 T cell receptor beta chains listed next were all sequenced from one sample in a study of T cell clonality in common variable immunodeficiency. Profiling relied on immunoSEQ multiplex PCR, and the TCRdb table lists in-frame clones only, not all of them. The sample is made up of around 55,000 clones, none counted only once. Sequenced: peripheral blood mononuclear cells. The receptors were gathered from a person between 18 and 69 years old in good health.

This clone appeared many times. Incomplete CDR3 DNA: TGCGCCAGCAGCACGGGGACAGACTATGGC. Translating gives CASSTGTDYG. The whole CDR3 protein reads CASSTGTDYGYTF. The chain recombines TRBV4-1 with TRBJ1-2; 7 nucleotides line up with TRBD1. The sequenced fragment ends 3 residues before the CDR3 boundary, so the rest is inferred from the germline J gene. In germline, CDR1 is MGHRA, CDR2 YSYEKL. Germline trimming cut 5 bases from V and 3 bases from J; bases unmatched to any gene: 3. CDR3 length equals 13 residues.

In its sample, this clone was seen many times. The CDR3 spells CSARDRGSWNTEAFF. The CDR3 DNA, read in part, is TGCAGTGCTAGAGATCGGGGGAGTTGGAACACTGAA. This sequence joins TRBV20-1 and TRBJ1-1, with a weak D call TRBD1 (5 bases). Read data end 3 residues before the CDR3 end; the end is taken from the germline J gene. V was shortened by 0 bases and J by 1 base, with 12 bases between the two germline ends. The length of the CDR3 is 15 residues. Germline V gene sequence: CDR1 DFQATT, CDR2 SNEGSKA (reference sequence).

This clone has at least ten counts. Read sequence stops 3 residues before the CDR3 end, and the germline J gene provides the missing end. This chain uses TRBV7-6 with TRBJ1-4, with 7 bases matching TRBD1. The germline V gene encodes CDR1 SGHVS and CDR2 FNYEAQ. Trimming removed 4 bases from V and 0 bases from J; junction bases left unmatched: 8. CDR3 length: 17 amino acids. CDR3 DNA, as far as it was read: TGTGCCAGCAGCTCCCGCGGGCAGGGGGCAACTAATGAAAAA. Amino acids: CASSSRGQGATNEK. The full CDR3 sequence reads CASSSRGQGATNEKLFF.

This clone was counted ten times or more. The sequenced fragment ends 3 residues before the CDR3 boundary, so the rest is inferred from the germline J gene. The V gene is TRBV20-1, the J gene TRBJ1-5; TRBD1 is a possible D gene (6 bases). Germline loops: CDR1 DFQATT, CDR2 SNEGSKA (reference sequence). CDR3 size: 12 residues. V was shortened by 3 bases and J by 4 bases, with 7 bases between the two germline ends. CDR3 sequence reads: CSASQGNQPQHF. The sequenced part of the CDR3 DNA is TGCAGTGCTAGTCAGGGGAATCAGCCC.

Many counts were recorded for this clone. From the germline J gene comes the end of the CDR3, since the read stops 3 residues before it. V is TRBV5-1 and J is TRBJ2-3; the D gene is possibly TRBD2 (7 bases). Trimming removed 4 bases at V and 4 bases at J, with 22 bases between. Per germline, CDR1 SGHRS and CDR2 YFSETQ. The CDR3 is made up of 17 amino acids. CDR3: CASSTSRGRAGSDTQYF. The DNA read from the CDR3 is TGCGCCAGCAGCACCTCAAGGGGGAGGGCCGGCTCAGATACG.

This clone was counted at least ten times. The read terminates 3 residues ahead of where the CDR3 ends, so the germline J gene completes it. The V call is TRBV5-4, the J call TRBJ1-2; D not certain. The CDR3 spans 13 residues. Looked up from germline, CDR1 is SGHNT and CDR2 is YYREEE (reference sequence). The germline V and J ends were trimmed by 7 bases and 3 bases, with 13 bases remaining between them. The chain's CDR3 is CASSWRADYGYTF. The covered CDR3 bases are TGTGCCAGCTCATGGAGGGCAGACTATGGC.

This clone was observed many times. The read gets to within 3 residues of the CDR3 end, and the germline J gene fills in the rest. This sequence joins TRBV9 and TRBJ1-3; D might be TRBD1 (6 bases). The CDR3 contains 20 residues. Trimming left V 0 bases short and J 0 bases short, with 22 bases between. CDR1 SGDLS and CDR2 YYNGEE come from the germline V gene. CDR3 in amino acids: CASSVEGGTRGHDSGNTIYF. The CDR3 bases that were read are TGTGCCAGCAGCGTAGAAGGCGGGACAAGGGGCCACGACTCTGGAAACACC.

This clone was found a few times. The read ends 3 residues shy of where the CDR3 ends; the end is completed using the germline J gene. This chain connects TRBV18 to TRBJ2-2; possible D gene TRBD1, 6 bases. Germline CDR1 is KGHSH and CDR2 is LQKENI. The CDR3 loop spans 15 amino acids. The covered CDR3 bases are TGTGCCAGCTCAGACGTACAGGGAATAAATTCACCG. Amino acid sequence: CASSDVQGINSP. Given in full, the CDR3 is CASSDVQGINSPLFF.

This clone was recorded many times. The sequenced fragment ends 3 residues before the CDR3 boundary, so the rest is inferred from the germline J gene. The rearrangement links TRBV7-2 to TRBJ2-7, with 7 bases that match TRBD1. Germline-derived CDR1 and CDR2 are SGHTA and FQGNSA. The CDR3 spans 15 residues. Trimming removed 6 bases from V and 1 base from J; junction bases left unmatched: 9. Incomplete CDR3 DNA: TGTGCCAGCAGGTTAACAGGGGTGGGGTCCTACGAG. Translation: CASRLTGVGSYE. The CDR3 as a whole reads CASRLTGVGSYEQYF.

This clone was counted ten times or more. Read data end 3 residues before the CDR3 end; the end is taken from the germline J gene. This chain joins TRBV29-1 and TRBJ2-5, with 7 positions matching TRBD1. The CDR3 extends over 15 amino acids. V lost 3 bases, J lost 5 bases, and 12 bases stayed unmatched. Germline V gene sequence: CDR1 SQVTM, CDR2 ANQGSEA. The sequenced part of the CDR3 DNA is TGCAGCGTTGACTCTTCCGGACAGGTAACGGAGACC. As protein: CSVDSSGQVTET. From start to end, the CDR3 is CSVDSSGQVTETQYF.

At least ten counts were recorded for this clone. The part of the CDR3 DNA that was read is TGTGCCAGCAGCTTTCGACCTCTGACTAGCGGGGGGCAAGAGACC. It translates to CASSFRPLTSGGQET. The entire CDR3 is CASSFRPLTSGGQETQYF. This chain joins TRBV7-6 and TRBJ2-5, with TRBD2 identical over 13 bases. The sequence runs out 3 residues before the end of the CDR3; the remainder is reconstructed from the germline J gene. The CDR3 runs to 18 residues. The junction had 9 bases not matched to a gene; V was cut back by 3 bases and J by 2 bases. Germline V lookup: CDR1 SGHVS, CDR2 FNYEAQ.

Comments on this clone: A much larger clone sits a single nucleotide away, making a read error possible. The read terminates 3 residues before the CDR3 end, so the remaining end is supplied by the germline J gene. The chain uses TRBV7-6 and TRBJ2-3; TRBD2 might be the D (6 bases). The CDR3 has 13 amino acids. Germline CDR1 SGHVS, CDR2 FNYEAQ. CDR3 sequence reads: CASSLSGQETQYF. The sequenced part of the CDR3 DNA is TGTGCCAGCAGCTTAAGCGGGCAAGAGACG.

The table lists this clone with many counts. The CDR3 is cut off 3 residues early in the read; its end comes from the germline J gene. This chain joins TRBV10-3 and TRBJ2-2; possible D gene TRBD1, 5 bases. The CDR3 runs 13 residues. Germline values: CDR1 ENHRY, CDR2 SYGVKD. Trimming removed 10 bases from V and 2 bases from J, with 11 bases in between. Partial CDR3 DNA: TGTGCCACCGACAGTGGAAACACCGGGGAG. The encoded protein is CATDSGNTGE. The whole CDR3 is CATDSGNTGELFF.

Comments on this clone: The CDR3 end lies 3 residues beyond the end of the read and is filled in from the germline J gene. The chain employs TRBV29-1 and TRBJ1-3; D gene unclear. Trimming took 6 bases from V and 0 from J, leaving 6 bases between them. Per germline, CDR1 SQVTM and CDR2 ANQGSEA. The CDR3 has 12 amino acids. CDR3 sequence reads: CSVQYSGNTIYF. Incomplete CDR3 DNA: TGCAGCGTCCAGTACTCTGGAAACACC.

This clone showed up many times. The CDR3 bases that were read are TGTGCCAGCAGCGGCAGGAGCTCCTACGAG. Its translation is CASSGRSSYE. The entire CDR3 is CASSGRSSYEQYF. The J gene is TRBJ2-7, the V gene TRBV9; no definite D call. The CDR3 end lies 3 residues beyond the end of the read and is filled in from the germline J gene. The CDR3 sequence is 13 residues long. Germline V gene lookup returns CDR1 SGDLS and CDR2 YYNGEE. V lost 3 bases and J lost 0, with 7 bases in between. The full variable domain, its missing parts supplied by reference TRBV9 and TRBJ2-7, is DSGVTQTPKHLITATGQRVTLRCSPRSGDLSVYWYQQSLDQGLQFLIQYYNGEERAKGNILERFSAQQFPDLHSELNLSSLELGDSALYFCASSGRSSYEQYFGPGTRLTVT.

This clone has a count of ten or more. Read sequence stops 3 residues before the CDR3 end, and the germline J gene provides the missing end. This chain connects TRBV5-6 to TRBJ1-6; the D gene is possibly TRBD1 (6 bases). Germline V lookup: CDR1 SGHDT, CDR2 YYEEEE. This CDR3 has 14 residues. Between the trimmed V and J ends, which lost 2 bases and 7 bases, there was a span of 10 bases. The DNA read from the CDR3 is TGTGCCAGCAGCTTTAACACAGGGAATTCACCC. This codes for CASSFNTGNSP. In full, the CDR3 reads CASSFNTGNSPLHF.